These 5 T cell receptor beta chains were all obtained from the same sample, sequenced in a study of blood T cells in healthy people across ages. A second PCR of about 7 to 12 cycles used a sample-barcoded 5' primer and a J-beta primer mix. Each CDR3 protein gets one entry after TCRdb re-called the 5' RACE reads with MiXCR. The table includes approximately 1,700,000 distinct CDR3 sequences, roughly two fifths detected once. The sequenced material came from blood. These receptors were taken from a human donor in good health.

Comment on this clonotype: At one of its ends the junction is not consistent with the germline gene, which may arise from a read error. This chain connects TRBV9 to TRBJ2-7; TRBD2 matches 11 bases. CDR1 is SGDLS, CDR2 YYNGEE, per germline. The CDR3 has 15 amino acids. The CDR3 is CGSSVIGLAGYEQYF. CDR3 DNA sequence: TGTGGCAGCAGCGTAATCGGACTAGCGGGTTACGAGCAGTACTTC.

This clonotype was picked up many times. CDR3 sequence: CSVEARGRGYTF. The CDR3 DNA reads TGCAGCGTTGAAGCCCGGGGCCGGGGCTACACCTTC. The gene calls are TRBV29-1 and TRBJ1-2, with a tentative D call TRBD1 (5 bases). Germline loops: CDR1 SQVTM, CDR2 ANQGSEA. There are 12 residues in the CDR3. With 1 base removed from V and 8 bases from J, the gap between germline ends came to 11 bases.

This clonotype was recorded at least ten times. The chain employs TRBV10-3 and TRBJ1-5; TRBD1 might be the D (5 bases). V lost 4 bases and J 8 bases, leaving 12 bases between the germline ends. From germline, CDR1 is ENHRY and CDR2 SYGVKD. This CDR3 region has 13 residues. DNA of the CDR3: TGTGCCATCAGTGGGGGGGTCAGTAAGCCCCAGCATTTT. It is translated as CAISGGVSKPQHF.

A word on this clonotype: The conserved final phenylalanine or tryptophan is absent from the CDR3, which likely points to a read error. In nucleotides, the CDR3 is TGTGCCAGCAGTTCCGGGGCGAGCGATGGCTACACCTGC. Protein: CASSSGASDGYTC. The chain links TRBV12-3 or TRBV12-4 to TRBJ1-2, with D maybe TRBD1 (5 bases). CDR3 size: 13 residues. Trimming left V 4 bases short and J 6 bases short, with 12 bases between.

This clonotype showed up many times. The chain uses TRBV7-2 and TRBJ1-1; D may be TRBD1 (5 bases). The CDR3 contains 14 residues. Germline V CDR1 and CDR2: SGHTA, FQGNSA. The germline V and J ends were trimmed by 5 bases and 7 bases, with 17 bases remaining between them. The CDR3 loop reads CASSVTGTALEAFF. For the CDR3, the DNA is TGTGCCAGCAGCGTCACCGGGACGGCGCTTGAAGCTTTCTTT.